This TCR beta chain appears in the sequencing data of a study of radiation and T cells in renal cell carcinoma. Time point in this sample: baseline pretreatment blood. Treatment given: 15 Gy SBRT to primary tumor, nephrectomy 4 weeks later. Here immunoSEQ multiplex PCR was the method, and the copy in TCRdb shows in-frame clones only, minus some. The sample lists about 150,000 clones; about 87% were seen once. This clonotype originated in a woman in her 70s with renal cell carcinoma. The source material was blood, sampled from a patient whose treatment included radiotherapy and nephrectomy.

CDR3 region: CASSPAVGGQPQHF. CDR3 DNA: TGTGCCAGCAGCCCCGCCGTGGGGGGGCAGCCCCAGCATTTT. The chain is built from TRBV7-9 and TRBJ1-5; TRBD1 might be the D (5 bases). V lost 5 bases and J lost 7, with 15 bases in between. The length of the CDR3 is 14 residues. The germline V gene encodes CDR1 SEHNR and CDR2 FQNEAQ (reference sequence).